This record looks at one TCR beta chain sequence and its context. The CDR3 totals 16 residues. Deletions cut 4 bases from V and 5 bases from J, with 19 bases between. In germline, CDR1 is SGHRS, CDR2 YFSETQ. In the original analysis: Estimation of nucleated cell counts was performed using reference gene primer amplification. The repertoire was sequenced with immunoSEQ multiplex PCR; TCRdb's copy has only in-frame clones and lacks some. That table is the source of V, J and clone size, and D and trimming were worked out from the DNA. The data hold 200,000 to 300,000 clones, with 87% observed a single time. The data are from a study of blood T cell repertoires in COVID-19.

The sequenced sample was peripheral blood. This clonotype was sampled from a man aged 55 to 70 who had recovered from COVID-19. The chain recombines TRBV5-1 with TRBJ2-1; D is possibly TRBD2 (7 bases). CDR3 DNA sequence: TGCGCCAGCAGCCTCTGGGGGGGCTTAAAAGACAATGAGCAGTTCTTC. It translates to CASSLWGGLKDNEQFF.